This T cell receptor beta chain was sequenced during a study of T cells after yellow fever vaccination (dated by TCRdb to the late 2010s). With respect to the entire study: Libraries from fractions with low cell numbers were prepared with the SMART-Seq v4 Ultra Low Input RNA kit. To follow T-cell clones before and after primary and booster YFV17D yellow fever vaccination, bulk TCR alpha and beta repertoires were sequenced over time. Two healthy male donors, one aged 18 to 29 and one aged 30 to 40 years, made up the cohort. Blood was drawn at multiple timepoints before and after primary and secondary immunization, with bulk PBMC replicates and cell subsets isolated. The paper's findings and limits, for the study overall: Only a couple of donors were included in the study, so the extent to which the findings can be generalized is limited. FACS-sorted repertoires could contain abundant contaminating clonotypes from the bulk population, so computational filtering was required. Compared with the primary T-cell response, the secondary T-cell response was faster but weaker, reaching its peak on day 5 rather than on day 15. A small fraction of clonotypes showed up in both the CD4 and CD8 compartments, probably as a result of convergent recombination. After the booster, most of the clones that had expanded following primary vaccination were detected again (almost 98% of CD4 and more than 85% of CD8), which suggests that memory was broadly maintained.

The germline V gene (reference sequence) supplies CDR1 SEHNR and CDR2 FQNEAQ. Taken from cysteine to phenylalanine, the CDR3 has 12 residues. Just CDR3 DNA is preserved here, 36 bases in frame from base 1. V sheds 5 bases and J sheds 8 bases, leaving 12 bases between their ends. TCR cDNA was synthesized by 5'RACE template switching, through which a universal primer site and unique molecular identifiers were introduced. Priming of cDNA synthesis was performed from both the TCR alpha and TCR beta constant segments. Two PCR steps were used to amplify libraries, with sample barcodes and sequencing adapters being added in the second step. Sequencing of libraries was performed on Illumina HiSeq 2500 (2x100 bp) or NovaSeq (2x150 bp). For the original study's pipeline: MIGEC handled demultiplexing of reads and collapsing into UMI consensus sequences, while MiXCR performed V(D)J alignment. Vaccine-responding clonotypes were identified with edgeR using replicate PBMC samples, with FDR below 0.01 and a log2 fold change above 5 up to day 15 being required. Each bulk clonotype was labeled CD4 or CD8 based on which sequenced repertoire, CD4 or CD8, contained the clonotype at higher abundance. The public reads were reanalyzed by TCRdb: fastp trimming at Q25, MiXCR alignment, in-frame beta chains only. For every CDR3 protein sequence, its rows merge into one entry that carries the most common genes and DNA. These V and J calls are TCRdb output, not the study's own analysis. Here the sample has roughly 330,000 distinct CDR3 sequences; around 6.8% occur a single time. The ten largest make up 15% to 20% of the sample.

Per the publication, the treatment or condition label means: live attenuated yellow fever vaccine strain. At every blood-draw timepoint, two biological replicates of bulk PBMCs were collected. A standard Ficoll-Paque protocol was used to isolate PBMCs from peripheral blood. TriZol was used to extract RNA from bulk PBMCs, from CD4 and CD8 fractions, and from dextramer-positive and dextramer-negative fractions. Concerning this clonotype: Its antigen has not been determined. No much larger clonotype is one base removed from it; base qualities were not supplied.

Recombination joined TRBV7-9 with TRBJ1-2; too little of a D gene remains to name it. The TCR originated in a man between 18 and 29 years old who received the YFV17D yellow fever vaccine. The sequences come from PBMCs, collected about 41 days after the first yellow fever vaccination. The DNA reads TGTGCCAGCAGCGTCGAGCTCTCCGGCTACACCTTC. It codes for CASSVELSGYTF.